The 15 T cell receptor beta chains below all came from one sample that was sequenced in a study of T cells in Graves' hyperthyroidism and ophthalmopathy. The investigators amplified TCR beta CDR3 regions from RNA transcripts. Initially, a first-round RT-PCR of the TCR CDR3 employed the HTBI primer set. TCRdb used MiXCR to reprocess the multiplex PCR reads, holding one entry per CDR3 protein. The data contain a few hundred thousand distinct CDR3 sequences, 15% to 18% of them singletons. What was sequenced was blood. The receptors originated from a woman aged 18 to 35 with Graves' hyperthyroidism.

This clonotype came up many times. This sequence joins TRBV5-1 and TRBJ2-1; D is unclear. Germline assignment: CDR1 SGHRS and CDR2 YFSETQ. Trimming cost V 0 bases and J 4 bases, with 23 bases left between them. The length of the CDR3 is 19 residues. In nucleotides, the CDR3 is TGCGCCAGCAGCTTGGAGCGCTTTGGATTCTCGGCGGTATACAATGAGCAGTTCTTC. As protein: CASSLERFGFSAVYNEQFF.

V gene TRBV7-2 combines with J gene TRBJ1-1; D unresolved. Germline values: CDR1 SGHTA, CDR2 FQGNSA. The V end lost 0 bases, the J end lost 5 bases, and 10 bases lay between the germline ends. The CDR3 consists of 14 residues. CDR3 loop: CASSLAPGRTEAFF. The CDR3 DNA reads as TGTGCCAGCAGCTTAGCGCCAGGTCGGACTGAAGCTTTCTTT.

In its sample, this clonotype was seen many times. The rearrangement joins TRBV7-9 to TRBJ1-2; the D is unclear. This CDR3 has 14 residues. Germline-derived CDR1 and CDR2 are SEHNR and FQNEAQ (reference sequence). V gave up 1 base and J gave up 2 bases, with 8 bases separating them. The CDR3 reads CASSLVTPNYGYTF. The CDR3 DNA is TGTGCCAGCAGCTTAGTGACGCCCAACTATGGCTACACCTTC.

In this sample, this clonotype turned up many times. CDR3 loop: CASRRQGAAQPQHF. The CDR3 coding sequence is TGTGCCAGCAGAAGACAGGGGGCAGCTCAGCCCCAGCATTTT. The rearrangement joins TRBV5-6 to TRBJ1-5; 10 bases are shared with TRBD1. The germline gives CDR1 SGHDT, CDR2 YYEEEE. The CDR3 length is 14 residues. The V segment lost 5 bases and the J segment 6 bases; nucleotides outside the gene matches: 5.

This clonotype was seen ten or more times. The rearrangement uses TRBV6-1 and TRBJ1-2; no clear D gene. The CDR3 extends over 16 amino acids. Germline CDR1 reads MNHNS; CDR2 reads SASEGT. The germline V and J ends were trimmed by 5 bases and 4 bases, with 20 bases remaining between them. The CDR3 nucleotides read TGTGCCAGCAGTCCCCAGGACGGACTAGCCGGCTATGGCTACACCTTC. Encoded protein: CASSPQDGLAGYGYTF.

V and J are TRBV30 and TRBJ2-1, with D perhaps matching TRBD2 (6 bases). Trimming took 3 bases from V and 8 from J, leaving 23 bases between them. The CDR3 is made up of 16 amino acids. The germline V gene encodes CDR1 GTSNPN and CDR2 SVGIG (reference sequence). The CDR3 spells CAWSRLRDSSNHEQFF. DNA for the CDR3: TGTGCCTGGAGCCGACTAAGGGACTCCTCCAACCATGAGCAGTTCTTC.

The gene calls are TRBV6-2 or TRBV6-3 and TRBJ2-2; D is uncertain. The CDR3 runs 14 residues. Trimming left V 4 bases short and J 4 bases short, with 10 bases between. Germline V gene data show CDR1 as MNHEY and CDR2 as SVGEGT. CDR3 amino acids: CASSFGLGTGELFF. The CDR3 nucleotides are TGTGCCAGCAGTTTTGGGCTCGGCACCGGGGAGCTGTTTTTT.

This chain connects TRBV4-1 to TRBJ2-1; 8 nucleotides line up with TRBD2. Germline V gene sequence: CDR1 MGHRA, CDR2 YSYEKL. Trimming removed 4 bases from V and 6 bases from J; junction bases left unmatched: 2. The CDR3 runs 13 residues. The CDR3 coding sequence is TGCGCCAGCAGCCGGACTAGCAGCAATGAGCAGTTCTTC. Protein product: CASSRTSSNEQFF.

The chain uses TRBV27 and TRBJ2-3; the match to TRBD2 covers 16 bases. CDR1 and CDR2 (germline): MNHEY, SMNVEV (reference sequence). The CDR3 has 17 amino acids. V lost 6 bases, J lost 5 bases, and 8 bases stayed unmatched. The CDR3 loop reads CASRGLAGGPWGDTQYF. DNA of the CDR3: TGTGCCAGCAGGGGACTAGCGGGAGGGCCTTGGGGAGATACGCAGTATTTT.

This clonotype was recorded a few times. The chain has TRBV28 and TRBJ2-5, with 7 bases fitting TRBD2. CDR1 is MDHEN, CDR2 SYDVKM, per germline. V shed 6 bases and J 5 bases; nucleotides not matched to a gene: 12. The CDR3 consists of 15 residues. The CDR3 reads CASRLERGIGETQYF. CDR3 DNA: TGTGCCAGCAGACTTGAGCGGGGAATAGGGGAGACCCAGTACTTC.

The chain links TRBV5-8 to TRBJ2-1; D is ambiguous. Trimming left V 1 base short and J 7 bases short, with 9 bases between. This CDR3 region has 13 residues. CDR1 and CDR2 (germline): SGHTS, YDEGEE. CDR3 in amino acids: CASSLFAVNEQFF. CDR3 DNA: TGTGCCAGCAGCTTGTTTGCCGTTAATGAGCAGTTCTTC.

This clonotype was counted between two and nine times. One end of the junction varies from germline; a read error may be responsible. The V call is TRBV10-3, the J call TRBJ2-2; the D gene is possibly TRBD2 (5 bases). Germline V lookup: CDR1 ENHRY, CDR2 SYGVKD. This CDR3 is 13 amino acids long. CDR3 region: CAISSTYTGKLFF. CDR3 nucleotides: TGTGCCATCAGTTCGACGTACACCGGGAAGCTGTTTTTT.

This clonotype was counted at least ten times. The chain recombines TRBV30 with TRBJ1-5; D is undetermined. Trimming removed 1 base from V and 3 bases from J, with 7 bases in between. CDR1 and CDR2 (germline): GTSNPN, SVGIG (reference sequence). The CDR3 covers 13 residues. CDR3 protein: CAWSGLLNQPQHF. The CDR3 DNA reads TGTGCCTGGAGTGGTCTTCTCAATCAGCCCCAGCATTTT. The whole variable domain, remainder taken from reference TRBV30 and TRBJ1-5, is SQTIHQWPATLVQPVGSPLSLECTVEGTSNPNLYWYRQAAGRGLQLLFYSVGIGQISSEVPQNLSASRPQDRQFILSSKKLLLSDSGFYLCAWSGLLNQPQHFGDGTRLSIL.

This clonotype has at least ten counts. The J gene is TRBJ1-2, the V gene TRBV7-9, with no clear D. Germline assignment: CDR1 SEHNR and CDR2 FQNEAQ (reference sequence). V lost 1 base to trimming and J lost 6 bases, with 6 bases between them. The CDR3 extends over 12 amino acids. This chain's CDR3 is CASSLVNDGYTF. CDR3 bases: TGTGCCAGCAGCTTAGTAAACGATGGCTACACCTTC.

Only a few counts were recorded for this clonotype. The chain links TRBV29-1 to TRBJ2-3; a possible D gene is TRBD1 (5 bases). Matching the DNA end better, TRBJ1-5 makes the J call doubtful. This CDR3 is 13 amino acids long. Looked up from germline, CDR1 is SQVTM and CDR2 is ANQGSEA. The DNA for the CDR3 is TGCAGCGTTACGGTGTTTCTGACAGATACGCAGCATTTT. Its translation is CSVTVFLTDTQHF.